This T cell receptor beta chain was recovered during a study of T cell repertoires in cytomegalovirus infection. From the reads, TCRdb called clonotypes with MiXCR, one entry per CDR3 protein. Of about 340,000 distinct CDR3 sequences in the sample, almost 30% were seen once. This clonotype is a singleton in its sample. Its antigen is still unknown. Germline V CDR1 and CDR2: SGHTA, FQGTGA. There are 16 residues in the CDR3. J gave up 3 bases and V 2 bases, and 6 bases lay outside the gene matches. J is TRBJ2-2 and V is TRBV7-3; 7 bases are shared with TRBD2. The sequencing here drew on cultured PBMCs, taken from culture after CMV antigen stimulation. The TCR originated in a human donor in good health (CMV status not recorded). Some clones in this sample may be carry-over from other donors' samples. The CDR3 DNA sequence: TGTGCCAGCAGCTTAGAGGGTGCGGGGGACACCGGGGAGCTGTTTTTT. Amino acid sequence: CASSLEGAGDTGELFF.